This T cell receptor beta chain is drawn from a study of Ad26.COV2.S vaccination and SARS-CoV-2 variants. Profiled with immunoSEQ multiplex PCR; TCRdb holds only in-frame clones, not every one. Found here are about 400,000 clones, around nine tenths of them singletons; the top ten hold about 2%. Study conclusions and caveats: Vaccinees displayed broader spike-specific TCR repertoires than placebo recipients. Quantification of TCR breadth and depth may have yielded underestimates of total T cell responses. CD8+ and CD4+ T cells specific for spike reportedly responded with substantial breadth after vaccination. Placebo and vaccine recipients had non-spike TCR breadth that was similar.

Treatment defined: some 20 received Ad26.COV2.S at low or high dose, single or two shots; about 5 received placebo; per-sample allocation not given. Specimen acquisition occurred on day 63 following the initial vaccine or placebo injection. The V end was cut by 0 bases, the J end by 12 bases, with 21 bases between. The CDR3 spans 16 residues. The germline V gene has CDR1 LNHDA and CDR2 SQIVND (reference sequence). Of note for this clone: As yet, its antigen is unknown.

This receptor was taken from a person aged 18-65 years who received the Ad26.COV2.S COVID-19 vaccine or a placebo. Sequenced material: peripheral blood, taken in a trial of Ad26.COV2.S vaccine versus placebo. The chain recombines TRBV19 with TRBJ2-1; maybe TRBD2 (6 bases). CDR3 coding DNA: TGTGCCAGTAGTATAGATCAAACTAGCCCTAGCCGGGTGCAGTTCTTC. The encoded protein is CASSIDQTSPSRVQFF.